These 11 T cell receptor beta chains share one sample of origin, sequenced in a study of PD-1 blockade in classical Hodgkin lymphoma. Some clones are missing from TCRdb's copy, which holds only in-frame ones; the method was immunoSEQ multiplex PCR. This sample has about 2,500 clones, with 61% found just once. Described time point: cycle 4 day 1 (C4D1), after 5 to 7 weeks of nivolumab. Brentuximab vedotin exposure varied among the patients, all of whom had relapsed after autologous stem cell transplantation. CD8+ T cells were isolated from thawed PBMCs by magnetic negative selection. The material sequenced was CD8+ T cells from blood, taken before the fourth cycle of nivolumab. The source of these receptors is a human donor with classical Hodgkin lymphoma.

The rearrangement uses TRBV2 and TRBJ2-7, with TRBD2 as a possible D gene (5 bases). This CDR3 spans 14 amino acids. The germline gives CDR1 SNHLY, CDR2 FYNNEI. The V gene lost 6 bases and the J gene lost 3 bases, with 15 bases spanning the gap. The CDR3 coding sequence is TGTGCCAGCAGCCCACCGACTACTTACTACGAGCAGTACGTC. This sequence encodes CASSPPTTYYEQYV.

This clone was seen a few times. The chain has TRBV27 and TRBJ2-7, with a possible D match to TRBD2 (5 bases). V dropped 4 bases and J dropped 3 bases, with 10 bases sitting between them. Germline V gives CDR1 MNHEY, CDR2 SMNVEV (reference sequence). The CDR3 has 13 residues. The CDR3 nucleotides are TGTGCCAGCAGTTACGGGGAAAACTACGAGCAGTACGTC. Its protein is CASSYGENYEQYV.

V is TRBV27 and J is TRBJ2-3; D possibly corresponds to TRBD2 (6 bases). The CDR3 extends over 16 amino acids. The germline V and J ends were trimmed by 3 bases and 1 base, with 14 bases remaining between them. The germline V gene encodes CDR1 MNHEY and CDR2 SMNVEV (reference sequence). CDR3 nucleotides: TGTGCCAGCAGTTTTATATCGGGGGACGGCACAGATACGCAGTATTTT. It translates to CASSFISGDGTDTQYF.

This clone has just a few counts. The J gene is TRBJ2-4, the V gene TRBV7-8; the D gene is possibly TRBD1 (6 bases). Germline V gene lookup returns CDR1 SGHVS and CDR2 FQNEAQ. This CDR3 has 16 residues. The V end lost 5 bases, the J end lost 5 bases, and 19 bases lay between the germline ends. CDR3 protein: CASSIGATGPQNIQYF. The CDR3 DNA sequence: TGTGCCAGCAGCATAGGGGCCACAGGGCCCCAAAACATTCAGTACTTC.

This clone was counted a few times. V gene TRBV10-1 combines with J gene TRBJ2-3; TRBD2 agrees at 7 bases. The germline V gene has CDR1 WNHNN and CDR2 SYGVQD (reference sequence). V trimming: 8 bases; J trimming: 7 bases; junction bases outside the gene matches: 15. The CDR3 is 15 amino acids. The CDR3 spells CASQPGPTGGYTQYF. DNA for the CDR3: TGCGCCAGCCAGCCGGGACCCACGGGGGGATATACGCAGTATTTT.

The sample holds one count of this clone. The rearrangement joins TRBV6-5 to TRBJ2-7; D is ambiguous. CDR1 is MNHEY and CDR2 is SVGAGI in the germline V gene. The length of the CDR3 is 11 residues. Trimming took 0 bases from V and 7 from J, leaving 4 bases between them. CDR3 loop: CASSYSREQYF. CDR3 nucleotides: TGTGCCAGCAGTTACTCGCGGGAGCAGTACTTC.

Within the sample, this clone is large. J is TRBJ1-1 and V is TRBV11-2; no clear D. In germline, CDR1 is SGHAT, CDR2 FQNNGV. The CDR3 length is 16 residues. Trimming removed 5 bases at V and 0 bases at J, with 16 bases between. CDR3 DNA sequence: TGTGCCAGCAGCGAGCCAGATGGCGACATGAACACTGAAGCTTTCTTT. Translated, it gives CASSEPDGDMNTEAFF.

Concerning this clone itself: This is likely an artifact of a read error, given a far larger clone one base away. The same CDR3 also results from other DNA sequences found in this sample. V gene TRBV7-9 combines with J gene TRBJ1-4; 7 bases line up with TRBD1. This CDR3 is 16 amino acids long. J was trimmed by 4 bases and V by 5 bases; bases with no gene match: 10. Germline CDR1 SEHNR, CDR2 FQNEAQ (reference sequence). The CDR3 is CASSPQGGQSNEKLFF. DNA for the CDR3: TGTGCCAGCAGCCCTCAAGGGGGACAGAGTAATGAAAAACTGTTTTTT.

The J gene is TRBJ2-1, the V gene TRBV4-3; a weak D match, TRBD1 (6 bases). Germline V gene lookup returns CDR1 LGHNA and CDR2 YSLEER. The CDR3 totals 15 residues. V lost 0 bases and J lost 4, with 10 bases in between. CDR3 DNA sequence: TGCGCCAGCAGCCAAGATGGGACACGTTACAATGAGCAGTTCTTC. Translation: CASSQDGTRYNEQFF.

This clone was counted a few times. The chain has TRBV7-6 and TRBJ1-2; D uncertain. V was pared by 6 bases and J by 8 bases, with 13 bases between. The CDR3 totals 12 residues. The germline gives CDR1 SGHVS, CDR2 FNYEAQ. The CDR3 coding sequence is TGTGCCAGCAGGGGGAACGGAGGGGGCTACACCTTC. Protein sequence: CASRGNGGGYTF.

The chain joins TRBV27 to TRBJ2-7; 8 bases agree with TRBD2. CDR3 length equals 13 residues. Germline values: CDR1 MNHEY, CDR2 SMNVEV (reference sequence). The junction had 7 bases not matched to a gene; V was cut back by 6 bases and J by 6 bases. The CDR3 sequence: CASSPTSAGEQYF. In nucleotides, the CDR3 is TGTGCCAGCAGCCCGACTAGCGCGGGCGAGCAGTACTTC.